The clone carrying this TCR beta chain was counted between two and nine times. The sample belongs to a study of T-cell reconstitution after alpha-beta-depleted transplantation in children. Unique molecular identifiers were used in preparing the TCRbeta library. TCRdb processed the PCR reads anew with MiXCR; each CDR3 protein has one entry. Among 170,000 or so distinct CDR3 sequences listed, 6.5% to 7.5% were seen once. CDR1 and CDR2 from the germline V gene are SQVTM and ANQGSEA. V gave up 6 bases and J gave up 3 bases, with 5 bases separating them. The CDR3 sequence is 11 residues long. The specimen comprised PBMCs from the stem cell graft donor, sampled from the stem cell graft. V and J are TRBV29-1 and TRBJ1-4, with D unresolved. The sequence was collected from a human donor who donated a stem cell graft to a child with Wiskott-Aldrich syndrome. The CDR3 coding sequence is TGCAGCGTCTCGGCTAATGAAAAACTGTTTTTT. This sequence encodes CSVSANEKLFF.